This T cell receptor beta chain was recorded in a study of spatial heterogeneity in lung cancer. Study background: More beta-chain than alpha-chain sequences were consistently detected. Study outcomes and limitations: Tracking of ubiquitous and regional nonsynonymous mutations by counts of ubiquitous and regional expanded TCRs, respectively, was seen. The number of expanded tumor alpha and beta chains correlated with mutation number.

Time point here: sample taken at primary tumor resection. From tumor, nontumor lung or frozen PBMC, whole RNA was taken unsorted for sequencing. TCRdb reanalysed the 5' RACE reads using MiXCR and keeps one entry per CDR3 protein. Among some 7,800 distinct CDR3 sequences listed, around 12% were seen once. This clonotype is labeled as medium-sized (0.01 to 0.1%). No antigen is known for it. With the library built for alpha chains, this beta chain is off target and its frequency is not meaningful. This CDR3 comprises 14 residues. Trimming shortened V by 2 bases and J by 5 bases, and 12 bases separated the two germline ends. Germline CDR1 is ENHRY and CDR2 is SYGVKD.

This sequence was found in a male donor with early-stage non-small cell lung cancer. Sequenced here: lung tumor tissue, sampled at surgery. The chain joins TRBV10-3 to TRBJ1-1; D might be TRBD1 (5 bases). The CDR3 is CAISEDGDWTEAFF. CDR3 nucleotides: TGTGCCATCAGTGAGGATGGGGACTGGACTGAAGCTTTCTTT.